Following are 21 T cell receptor beta chains from one sample sequenced in a study of T cell repertoires in cytomegalovirus infection. TCRdb passed the reads through MiXCR, listing each CDR3 protein once. The sample records more than 400,000 distinct CDR3 sequences, around 27% being singletons. Sequencing input: PBMCs. The receptors were sampled from a human donor in good health (CMV status not recorded). Some clones in this sample may be carry-over from other donors' samples.

This clonotype was picked up many times. V and J are TRBV7-2 and TRBJ2-3; 12 bases are a match to TRBD2. This CDR3 spans 18 amino acids. In germline, CDR1 is SGHTA, CDR2 FQGNSA. With V trimmed by 0 bases and J by 7 bases, 11 bases remained unmatched. The CDR3 loop reads CASSLARGLAGRRNTQYF. CDR3 in DNA: TGTGCCAGCAGCTTAGCGCGAGGACTAGCGGGGAGGAGGAATACGCAGTATTTT.

This rearrangement joins TRBV29-1 to TRBJ1-1, with a weak D call TRBD1 (6 bases). This CDR3 contains 16 residues. From germline, CDR1 is SQVTM and CDR2 ANQGSEA. V was pared by 6 bases and J by 0 bases, with 20 bases between. The CDR3 region has the DNA TGCAGCGTCCTCGCTCCGGGGCAGGGGATGAACACTGAAGCTTTCTTT. Translation gives CSVLAPGQGMNTEAFF. The full variable domain, in which reference TRBV29-1 and TRBJ1-1 provide the parts outside the CDR3, is SAVISQKPSRDICQRGTSLTIQCQVDSQVTMMFWYRQQPGQSLTLIATANQGSEATYESGFVIDKFPISRPNLTFSTLTVSNMSPEDSSIYLCSVLAPGQGMNTEAFFGQGTRLTVV.

V gene TRBV29-1 combines with J gene TRBJ2-7, with 15 bases lining up with TRBD2. Germline V gives CDR1 SQVTM, CDR2 ANQGSEA. CDR3 length: 15 residues. The ends lost 7 bases at V and 3 bases at J; junction bases unmatched: 7. CDR3 sequence (DNA): TGCAGCGCCCTGGGACTAGCGGGAGGAAGCTACGAGCAGTACTTC. The encoded protein is CSALGLAGGSYEQYF.

For the CDR3, the DNA is TGTGCCAGCAGCTTCCGGGACTCGGCACCCCTCCACTTT. It yields the protein CASSFRDSAPLHF. This chain connects TRBV7-4 to TRBJ1-6; D is possibly TRBD1 (5 bases). CDR1 is SGHVT, CDR2 SQSDAQ, per germline. The V gene lost 3 bases and the J gene lost 11 bases, with 11 bases spanning the gap. The CDR3 runs to 13 residues.

Comment on this clonotype: One junction end disagrees with the germline gene, perhaps due to a read error. The CDR3 loop reads CASSLGQPKLF. In DNA, the CDR3 is TGTGCCAGTAGCCTGGGACAGCCGAAGCTCTTT. The chain employs TRBV19 and TRBJ1-1, with TRBD1 identical over 7 bases. Per the germline V gene, CDR1 is LNHDA and CDR2 is SQIVND (reference sequence). The CDR3 totals 11 residues.

This clonotype came up once. A much larger clone sits a single nucleotide away, making a read error possible. J is TRBJ1-2 and V is TRBV18; TRBD1 aligns across 10 bases. This CDR3 is 15 amino acids long. Germline lookup yields CDR1 KGHSH and CDR2 LQKENI. The CDR3 sequence: CANSQTGQGMQGYTF. Written as DNA, the CDR3 is TGTGCCAACTCACAAACGGGACAGGGGATGCAGGGCTACACCTTC.

This clonotype was counted many times. The rearrangement links TRBV7-3 to TRBJ2-3, with 7 bases fitting TRBD2. Germline V gives CDR1 SGHTA, CDR2 FQGTGA. This CDR3 contains 15 residues. V trimming: 5 bases; J trimming: 8 bases; junction bases outside the gene matches: 13. CDR3 protein: CASSADGRDGATQYF. Written as DNA, the CDR3 is TGTGCCAGCAGCGCGGATGGGAGGGACGGGGCTACGCAGTATTTT.

This clonotype was detected only a few times. The genes are TRBV5-4 and TRBJ2-6; D not certain. With 4 bases removed from V and 0 bases from J, the gap between germline ends came to 23 bases. The CDR3 is 20 residues long. Germline lookup yields CDR1 SGHNT and CDR2 YYREEE (reference sequence). In DNA, the CDR3 is TGTGCCAGCAGCCCAATTGTTTCGGGTACTTGGTTCTCTGGGGCCAACGTCCTGACTTTC. It yields the protein CASSPIVSGTWFSGANVLTF.

The rearrangement links TRBV10-2 to TRBJ2-7; perhaps TRBD2 as D (5 bases). CDR1 is WSHSY, CDR2 SAAADI, per germline. This CDR3 contains 15 residues. Trimming removed 8 bases from V and 0 bases from J, with 17 bases in between. The DNA for the CDR3 is TGCGCCAGCCGGGGTGCGCAGGCGAGCTCCTACGAGCAGTACGTC. This gives the protein CASRGAQASSYEQYV.

This chain links TRBV4-1 with TRBJ2-6; D remains ambiguous. From germline, CDR1 is MGHRA and CDR2 YSYEKL. Trimming removed 1 base from V and 0 bases from J, with 10 bases in between. The CDR3 runs to 17 residues. For the CDR3, the DNA is TGCGCCAGCAGCCAAGGAGAGGCATACTCTGGGGCCAACGTCCTGACTTTC. Its translation is CASSQGEAYSGANVLTF.

This chain links TRBV4-3 with TRBJ2-3; 7 bases fit TRBD2. The J segment lost 2 bases and the V segment lost 1 base, leaving 15 bases of the junction unmatched. CDR1 and CDR2 (germline): LGHNA, YSLEER. The CDR3 sequence is 19 residues long. CDR3 sequence reads: CASSQGRRGGRAITDTQYF. Written as DNA, the CDR3 is TGCGCCAGCAGCCAAGGTCGGCGCGGCGGGAGAGCAATCACAGATACGCAGTATTTT.

V is TRBV6-1 and J is TRBJ2-7; 8 bases are a match to TRBD1. V lost 1 base, J lost 6 bases, and 17 bases stayed unmatched. Germline loops: CDR1 MNHNS, CDR2 SASEGT. This CDR3 has 18 amino acids. CDR3 sequence (DNA): TGTGCCAGCAGTGAAGGTTTCGTGGTCCGGACAGGGTTCTTCGAGCAGTACTTC. It codes for CASSEGFVVRTGFFEQYF.

This clonotype was seen more than once but under ten times. The chain recombines TRBV19 with TRBJ1-3; D is unclear. Germline values: CDR1 LNHDA, CDR2 SQIVND (reference sequence). V lost 6 bases and J 0 bases, leaving 6 bases between the germline ends. The CDR3 totals 13 residues. CDR3 loop: CASRAISGNTIYF. In nucleotides, the CDR3 is TGTGCCAGTAGAGCGATCTCTGGAAACACCATATATTTT.

The chain uses TRBV14 and TRBJ1-5; no definite D call. Trimming stripped 0 bases from V and 2 bases from J, with 17 bases between. Germline assignment: CDR1 SGHDN and CDR2 FVKESK. CDR3 length equals 18 residues. The CDR3 DNA sequence: TGTGCCAGCAGCCAAGATGGAGGTTGTCGGAGTGGCAATCAGCCCCAGCATTTT. Translating gives CASSQDGGCRSGNQPQHF.

This clonotype was picked up many times. V gene TRBV7-2 combines with J gene TRBJ1-3; TRBD1 is a possible D gene (5 bases). The germline CDR1 and CDR2 sequences are SGHTA and FQGNSA. V was shortened by 1 base and J by 4 bases, with 11 bases between the two germline ends. The CDR3 spans 15 residues. For the CDR3, the DNA is TGTGCCAGCAGCTTAGATCCAGGGAAAGGAAACACCATATATTTT. As protein: CASSLDPGKGNTIYF.

The chain uses TRBV4-3 and TRBJ1-6; 9 nucleotides agree with TRBD1. The junction had 5 bases not matched to a gene; V was cut back by 4 bases and J by 16 bases. Germline-derived CDR1 and CDR2 are LGHNA and YSLEER. The CDR3 has 12 amino acids. CDR3 sequence reads: CASSRDRATLHF. The CDR3 nucleotides are TGCGCCAGCAGCCGGGACAGGGCAACTCTCCACTTT.

This chain uses TRBV7-9 with TRBJ2-5; D not certain. V was pared by 0 bases and J by 4 bases, with 6 bases between. This CDR3 has 13 residues. CDR1 SEHNR and CDR2 FQNEAQ come from the germline V gene (reference sequence). As DNA, the CDR3 is TGTGCCAGCAGCTTAGCGACGGTAGAGACCCAGTACTTC. Protein sequence: CASSLATVETQYF.

The V call is TRBV7-8, the J call TRBJ2-5; D perhaps matches TRBD2 (6 bases). The germline V and J ends were trimmed by 3 bases and 1 base, with 15 bases remaining between them. CDR3 length: 16 residues. Germline V gene lookup returns CDR1 SGHVS and CDR2 FQNEAQ. In DNA form, the CDR3 reads TGTGCCAGCAGCTTGGGACTCTCCGGGCCCCAAGAGACCCAGTACTTC. It specifies CASSLGLSGPQETQYF.

This clonotype was detected only a few times. The genes are TRBV28 and TRBJ1-2, with TRBD1 as a possible D gene (5 bases). CDR1 and CDR2 (germline): MDHEN, SYDVKM. The CDR3 length is 13 residues. V gave up 6 bases and J gave up 1 base, with 9 bases separating them. CDR3 coding DNA: TGTGCCAGCAGGCTACAGGATAACTATGGCTACACCTTC. It specifies CASRLQDNYGYTF.

In this sample, this clonotype turned up a few times. This rearrangement joins TRBV20-1 to TRBJ2-2; 11 bases align to TRBD1. Per the germline V gene, CDR1 is DFQATT and CDR2 is SNEGSKA (reference sequence). This CDR3 contains 19 residues. The V segment lost 2 bases and the J segment 1 base; nucleotides outside the gene matches: 12. CDR3 region: CSARRLPGQGGENTGELFF. DNA for the CDR3: TGCAGTGCTAGACGCCTCCCGGGACAGGGGGGCGAGAACACCGGGGAGCTGTTTTTT.

As concerns this clonotype: A much larger clone is a single base away; this may be a read error. The gene calls are TRBV7-2 and TRBJ2-5; 8 nucleotides match TRBD2. The CDR3 consists of 15 residues. Losses at the gene ends were 3 bases for V and 5 bases for J; bases not matched to a gene: 8. Germline V gene sequence: CDR1 SGHTA, CDR2 FQGNSA. The CDR3 sequence: CASSFGRAGVETQYF. The CDR3 region has the DNA TGTGCCAGCAGCTTTGGGCGAGCGGGAGTCGAGACCCAGTACTTC.